The rows below give T cell receptor beta chains drawn from one sample of a study of control samples from healthy donors and cancer patients. The assay was immunoSEQ multiplex PCR, and TCRdb's table has in-frame clones only and misses some. The repertoire holds over 100,000 clones, roughly nine tenths seen once, with over 2% in the top ten. The sequencing sample was made of blood. All receptors come from a woman aged 18-30 years in good health. The CDR3 runs from the conserved cysteine through the conserved F or W. A D gene is named only where the DNA matches it firmly. Rows may omit the clone size; those that give it use once, few, many or a size class.

J gene: TRBJ1-2
D gene: -
clone size: -
V gene: TRBV6-1
CDR3 protein: CASSEDGLSRQDGYTF
CDR3 DNA: TGTGCCAGCAGTGAAGATGGCTTGTCGAGACAGGATGGCTACACCTTC

J gene: TRBJ2-6
D gene: -
clone size: -
V gene: TRBV2
CDR3 protein: CASSGRLSGANVLTF
CDR3 DNA: TGTGCCAGCAGTGGGAGACTCTCTGGGGCCAACGTCCTGACTTTC

J gene: TRBJ2-7
D gene: -
clone size: -
V gene: TRBV5-1
CDR3 protein: CASSLTRSYEQYF
CDR3 DNA: TGCGCCAGCAGCTTGACTAGATCCTACGAGCAGTACTTC

J gene: TRBJ2-7
D gene: -
clone size: few
V gene: TRBV2
CDR3 protein: CASSGLADRSYEQYF
CDR3 DNA: TGTGCCAGCAGTGGCCTGGCAGATCGCTCCTACGAGCAGTACTTC

J gene: TRBJ1-5
D gene: -
clone size: -
V gene: TRBV7-6
CDR3 protein: CASSRGQYSNQPQHF
CDR3 DNA: TGTGCCAGCAGCCGAGGACAGTATAGCAATCAGCCCCAGCATTTT

J gene: TRBJ1-1
D gene: -
clone size: -
V gene: TRBV4-3
CDR3 protein: CASSQGRNMNTEAFF
CDR3 DNA: TGCGCCAGCAGCCAAGGCCGGAACATGAACACTGAAGCTTTCTTT

J gene: TRBJ1-2
D gene: -
clone size: -
V gene: TRBV3-1/TRBV3-2
CDR3 protein: CASSHIGTSGGYTF
CDR3 DNA: TGTGCCAGCAGCCATATTGGGACATCTGGGGGCTACACCTTC

J gene: TRBJ1-2
D gene: -
clone size: -
V gene: TRBV6-5
CDR3 protein: CASTQGSANYGYTF
CDR3 DNA: TGTGCCAGCACCCAGGGTTCGGCTAACTATGGCTACACCTTC

J gene: TRBJ1-1
D gene: -
clone size: -
V gene: TRBV30
CDR3 protein: CAWSAGAGTEAFF
CDR3 DNA: TGTGCCTGGAGTGCGGGGGCGGGGACTGAAGCTTTCTTT

J gene: TRBJ1-5
D gene: TRBD1
clone size: -
V gene: TRBV5-5
CDR3 protein: CASSLRADRAQPQHF
CDR3 DNA: TGTGCCAGCAGCTTACGCGCGGACAGGGCTCAGCCCCAGCATTTT

J gene: TRBJ2-2
D gene: TRBD2
clone size: -
V gene: TRBV19
CDR3 protein: CASTLGLAITGELFF
CDR3 DNA: TGTGCCAGTACTCTCGGACTAGCGATCACCGGGGAGCTGTTTTTT

J gene: TRBJ2-7
D gene: -
clone size: -
V gene: TRBV11-2
CDR3 protein: CASSHLDGGSSYEQYF
CDR3 DNA: TGTGCCAGCAGCCACTTAGATGGGGGATCTTCCTACGAGCAGTACTTC

J gene: TRBJ1-1
D gene: -
clone size: -
V gene: TRBV14
CDR3 protein: CASSQGQNTEAFF
CDR3 DNA: TGTGCCAGCAGCCAAGGACAGAACACTGAAGCTTTCTTT

J gene: TRBJ2-3
D gene: TRBD2
clone size: -
V gene: TRBV6-4
CDR3 protein: CASSAGLVGAPDTQYF
CDR3 DNA: TGTGCCAGCAGTGCCGGACTAGTAGGAGCCCCAGATACGCAGTATTTT

J gene: TRBJ1-4
D gene: -
clone size: -
V gene: TRBV3-1/TRBV3-2
CDR3 protein: CASSQVEKLFF
CDR3 DNA: TGTGCCAGCAGCCAAGTTGAAAAACTGTTTTTT

J gene: TRBJ2-2
D gene: -
clone size: -
V gene: TRBV14
CDR3 protein: CASSQVRAQVTGELFF
CDR3 DNA: TGTGCCAGCAGCCAAGTCCGGGCCCAGGTCACCGGGGAGCTGTTTTTT

J gene: TRBJ1-3
D gene: -
clone size: -
V gene: TRBV5-6
CDR3 protein: CASSLPSRNTIYF
CDR3 DNA: TGTGCCAGCAGCTTGCCATCCAGAAACACCATATATTTT

J gene: TRBJ1-2
D gene: -
clone size: -
V gene: TRBV24-1
CDR3 protein: CATSDYSGPGTYGYTF
CDR3 DNA: TGTGCCACCAGTGATTACTCCGGCCCAGGGACCTATGGCTACACCTTC

J gene: TRBJ1-5
D gene: -
clone size: -
V gene: TRBV6-2/TRBV6-3
CDR3 protein: CASSYSIGGSSHQPQHF
CDR3 DNA: TGTGCCAGCAGTTACTCGATCGGGGGCTCATCCCATCAGCCCCAGCATTTT

J gene: TRBJ1-2
D gene: -
clone size: -
V gene: TRBV29-1
CDR3 protein: CSVYDSLYYGYTF
CDR3 DNA: TGCAGCGTATACGACAGTTTATATTACGGCTACACCTTC

J gene: TRBJ2-7
D gene: TRBD2
clone size: once
V gene: TRBV6-2/TRBV6-3
CDR3 protein: CASSYSTGSGLHSYEQYF
CDR3 DNA: TGTGCCAGCAGTTACTCGACGGGTAGCGGGCTACACTCCTACGAGCAGTACTTC

J gene: TRBJ2-4
D gene: TRBD2
clone size: -
V gene: TRBV11-3
CDR3 protein: CASSSRSGRAAKNIQYF
CDR3 DNA: TGTGCCAGCAGCTCACGGAGCGGGAGGGCCGCCAAAAACATTCAGTACTTC

J gene: TRBJ1-1
D gene: -
clone size: few
V gene: TRBV2
CDR3 protein: CASSESRTKNTEAFF
CDR3 DNA: TGTGCCAGCAGTGAAAGTAGGACTAAGAACACTGAAGCTTTCTTT

J gene: TRBJ2-2
D gene: -
clone size: -
V gene: TRBV10-3
CDR3 protein: CAISESGNTGELFF
CDR3 DNA: TGTGCCATCAGTGAATCGGGGAACACCGGGGAGCTGTTTTTT

J gene: TRBJ1-5
D gene: -
clone size: -
V gene: TRBV10-3
CDR3 protein: CAISEPNAQPQHF
CDR3 DNA: TGTGCCATCAGTGAGCCTAACGCTCAGCCCCAGCATTTT

J gene: TRBJ2-2
D gene: -
clone size: -
V gene: TRBV6-5
CDR3 protein: CASKGARLGGELFF
CDR3 DNA: TGTGCCAGCAAAGGGGCGCGATTGGGCGGGGAGCTGTTTTTT

J gene: TRBJ1-4
D gene: -
clone size: once
V gene: TRBV28
CDR3 protein: CASSPIATNEKLFF
CDR3 DNA: TGTGCCAGCAGTCCTATTGCAACTAATGAAAAACTGTTTTTT

J gene: TRBJ1-6
D gene: TRBD1
clone size: once
V gene: TRBV7-9
CDR3 protein: CASGDRNSPLHF
CDR3 DNA: TGTGCCTCCGGGGACAGGAATTCACCCCTCCACTTT

J gene: TRBJ2-1
D gene: -
clone size: -
V gene: TRBV5-6
CDR3 protein: CASSALVLAFDNEQFF
CDR3 DNA: TGTGCCAGCAGCGCATTAGTCCTCGCCTTTGACAATGAGCAGTTCTTC

J gene: TRBJ1-2
D gene: TRBD1
clone size: once
V gene: TRBV29-1
CDR3 protein: CSALRDREDYGYTF
CDR3 DNA: TGCAGCGCGCTCCGGGACAGGGAGGACTATGGCTACACCTTC

J gene: TRBJ2-7
D gene: -
clone size: -
V gene: TRBV6-5
CDR3 protein: CASSYFPEPYEQYF
CDR3 DNA: TGTGCCAGCAGTTACTTCCCTGAACCTTACGAGCAGTACTTC

J gene: TRBJ2-7
D gene: -
clone size: -
V gene: TRBV7-8
CDR3 protein: CASSAGLRKNYEQYF
CDR3 DNA: TGTGCCAGCAGCGCTGGACTTAGGAAAAACTACGAGCAGTACTTC

J gene: TRBJ2-1
D gene: -
clone size: -
V gene: TRBV14
CDR3 protein: CASSQAGRSDNEQFF
CDR3 DNA: TGTGCCAGCAGCCAAGCCGGCAGGAGTGACAATGAGCAGTTCTTC

J gene: TRBJ1-2
D gene: TRBD1
clone size: few
V gene: TRBV10-3
CDR3 protein: CAISKGQGMANYGYTF
CDR3 DNA: TGTGCCATCAGCAAAGGACAGGGGATGGCTAACTATGGCTACACCTTC

J gene: TRBJ2-1
D gene: -
clone size: -
V gene: TRBV6-6
CDR3 protein: CASSTPTLDYNEQFF
CDR3 DNA: TGTGCCAGCAGCACCCCCACCCTAGACTACAATGAGCAGTTCTTC

J gene: TRBJ2-5
D gene: -
clone size: -
V gene: TRBV10-3
CDR3 protein: CASGASIETQYF
CDR3 DNA: TGTGCCTCAGGGGCTAGCATCGAGACCCAGTACTTC

J gene: TRBJ2-1
D gene: TRBD2
clone size: -
V gene: TRBV11-3
CDR3 protein: CASSFSSGLANNEQFF
CDR3 DNA: TGTGCCAGCAGCTTCTCTTCGGGACTAGCCAACAATGAGCAGTTCTTC

J gene: TRBJ1-4
D gene: -
clone size: -
V gene: TRBV19
CDR3 protein: CATTDPARGDEKLFF
CDR3 DNA: TGTGCCACCACCGACCCAGCCCGAGGGGATGAAAAACTGTTTTTT

J gene: TRBJ2-3
D gene: -
clone size: -
V gene: TRBV4-3
CDR3 protein: CASSQDRSFRFTDTQYF
CDR3 DNA: TGCGCCAGCAGCCAAGATCGGAGCTTTCGCTTCACAGATACGCAGTATTTT

J gene: TRBJ2-1
D gene: TRBD2
clone size: -
V gene: TRBV6-4
CDR3 protein: CASSEGGSTDEQFF
CDR3 DNA: TGTGCCAGCAGTGAGGGCGGGAGTACGGATGAGCAGTTCTTC

J gene: TRBJ2-2
D gene: TRBD1
clone size: -
V gene: TRBV6-5
CDR3 protein: CASRQQGAGIGELFF
CDR3 DNA: TGTGCCAGCAGACAACAGGGGGCGGGGATCGGGGAGCTGTTTTTT

J gene: TRBJ1-2
D gene: TRBD1
clone size: -
V gene: TRBV6-5
CDR3 protein: CASSTGQGRNGYTF
CDR3 DNA: TGTGCCAGCAGCACGGGACAGGGGAGGAATGGCTACACCTTC

J gene: TRBJ2-1
D gene: -
clone size: -
V gene: TRBV5-6
CDR3 protein: CASSQSREQFF
CDR3 DNA: TGTGCCAGCAGCCAGAGTCGTGAGCAGTTCTTC

J gene: TRBJ1-1
D gene: -
clone size: -
V gene: TRBV4-1
CDR3 protein: CASSPGANNRDTEAFF
CDR3 DNA: TGCGCCAGCAGCCCGGGGGCCAACAATCGGGACACTGAAGCTTTCTTT

J gene: TRBJ2-7
D gene: -
clone size: -
V gene: TRBV29-1
CDR3 protein: CSVQALYEQYF
CDR3 DNA: TGCAGCGTTCAGGCTCTATACGAGCAGTACTTC

J gene: TRBJ1-6
D gene: -
clone size: -
V gene: TRBV7-9
CDR3 protein: CASSKRDNNSPLHF
CDR3 DNA: TGTGCCAGCAGTAAACGGGACAATAATTCACCCCTCCACTTT

J gene: TRBJ2-3
D gene: TRBD2
clone size: -
V gene: TRBV6-4
CDR3 protein: CASSEGSGATDTQYF
CDR3 DNA: TGTGCCAGCAGTGAGGGGAGCGGGGCCACAGATACGCAGTATTTT

J gene: TRBJ1-3
D gene: -
clone size: few
V gene: TRBV11-3
CDR3 protein: CASSASRSGNTIYF
CDR3 DNA: TGTGCCAGCAGCGCAAGTCGCTCTGGAAACACCATATATTTT

J gene: TRBJ1-1
D gene: -
clone size: -
V gene: TRBV11-2
CDR3 protein: CASSFSAMGRTEAFF
CDR3 DNA: TGTGCCAGCAGCTTTTCGGCTATGGGACGGACTGAAGCTTTCTTT

J gene: TRBJ2-2
D gene: -
clone size: -
V gene: TRBV4-2
CDR3 protein: CASSPPGFTGELFF
CDR3 DNA: TGTGCCAGCAGCCCACCGGGTTTTACCGGGGAGCTGTTTTTT

J gene: TRBJ1-1
D gene: TRBD1
clone size: -
V gene: TRBV2
CDR3 protein: CASSRDRGYEAFF
CDR3 DNA: TGTGCCAGCAGTCGGGACAGGGGATATGAAGCTTTCTTT

J gene: TRBJ2-7
D gene: -
clone size: -
V gene: TRBV6-4
CDR3 protein: CASSEEAGSFREQYF
CDR3 DNA: TGTGCCAGCAGTGAAGAGGCGGGAAGTTTTAGGGAGCAGTACTTC

J gene: TRBJ2-5
D gene: TRBD1
clone size: -
V gene: TRBV4-1
CDR3 protein: CASSAGQGPYQETQYF
CDR3 DNA: TGCGCCAGCAGCGCAGGACAGGGCCCCTACCAAGAGACCCAGTACTTC

J gene: TRBJ1-1
D gene: -
clone size: once
V gene: TRBV2
CDR3 protein: CASSARWTEAFF
CDR3 DNA: TGTGCCAGCAGTGCGAGGTGGACTGAAGCTTTCTTT